Below, 30 T cell receptor beta chains from the same sample are listed, as sequenced in a study of PD-L1 blockade in urothelial cancer. This sample's time point: pretreatment peripheral blood. The assay was immunoSEQ multiplex PCR, and TCRdb's table has in-frame clones only and misses some. This table has about 95,000 clones, around nine tenths appearing once. Sample: PBMCs, taken around atezolizumab (anti-PD-L1) treatment. All receptors come from a man aged 55 to 70 with urothelial cancer.

The CDR3 loop reads CASSEGRRGGFF. The CDR3, as DNA: TGTGCCAGCAGTGAGGGGCGGAGGGGAGGTTTCTTT. The chain recombines TRBV2 with TRBJ1-1; weak D call: TRBD1 (5 bases). The CDR3 runs to 12 residues. CDR1 is SNHLY, CDR2 FYNNEI, per germline. V was cut by 3 bases and J by 13 bases, with 15 bases left in between.

The J gene is TRBJ1-1, the V gene TRBV7-9, with TRBD1 matching over 8 bases. CDR1 is SEHNR, CDR2 FQNEAQ, per germline (reference sequence). There are 15 residues in the CDR3. The V gene end was trimmed by 5 bases and the J gene end by 1 base; junction bases not matched to a gene: 6. The CDR3 here is CASSPTTGANTEAFF. The DNA of the CDR3 is TGTGCCAGCAGCCCGACGACAGGGGCGAACACTGAAGCTTTCTTT.

This clone showed up just once. This sequence joins TRBV6-5 and TRBJ2-7; 10 bases are shared with TRBD2. J was trimmed by 4 bases and V by 6 bases; bases with no gene match: 9. Per the germline V gene, CDR1 is MNHEY and CDR2 is SVGAGI. The CDR3 is 15 amino acids. CDR3 nucleotide sequence: TGTGCCAGCAGAACGGGGTTGGGACTAGCGTACGAGCAGTACTTC. Encoded protein: CASRTGLGLAYEQYF.

The chain employs TRBV4-2 and TRBJ2-1; 8 bases match TRBD1. With V trimmed by 3 bases and J by 2 bases, 6 bases remained unmatched. Per germline, CDR1 LGHNA and CDR2 YNFKEQ. The CDR3 spans 16 residues. CDR3 sequence reads: CASSHYGQGPYNEQFF. The CDR3 bases are TGTGCCAGCAGCCACTACGGACAGGGTCCCTACAATGAGCAGTTCTTC.

This rearrangement joins TRBV30 to TRBJ2-7; 9 bases are shared with TRBD2. The CDR3 runs to 12 residues. Germline V lookup: CDR1 GTSNPN, CDR2 SVGIG (reference sequence). V shed 3 bases, J shed 6 bases, and the junction held 3 bases outside the gene matches. CDR3 nucleotides: TGTGCCTGGAGGCGGGAGGGCGTCGAGCAGTACTTC. It specifies CAWRREGVEQYF.

The CDR3 DNA follows: TGTGCCAGCAGCCCGCCTAGGCTAGCTGGCGAGCAGTACTTC. Translation gives CASSPPRLAGEQYF. The J gene is TRBJ2-7, the V gene TRBV28, with TRBD2 as a possible D gene (5 bases). This CDR3 has 14 residues. Trimming took 6 bases from V and 6 from J, leaving 18 bases between them. The germline V gene encodes CDR1 MDHEN and CDR2 SYDVKM.

The V and J genes are TRBV4-1 and TRBJ2-5; 9 nucleotides align to TRBD1. Trimming at V came to 1 base and at J to 2 bases, leaving 2 bases not matched to a gene. Per the germline V gene, CDR1 is MGHRA and CDR2 is YSYEKL. This CDR3 has 15 residues. CDR3: CASSQAGTGQETQYF. The CDR3 coding sequence is TGCGCCAGCAGCCAAGCGGGGACAGGGCAAGAGACCCAGTACTTC.

The chain is built from TRBV28 and TRBJ1-2, with TRBD1 matching 10 bases. The CDR3 is made up of 14 amino acids. V shed 5 bases, J shed 7 bases, and the junction held 7 bases outside the gene matches. CDR1 and CDR2 (germline): MDHEN, SYDVKM. The CDR3 loop is CASSPQTGGIGYTF. Written as DNA, the CDR3 is TGTGCCAGCAGTCCCCAGACAGGGGGCATTGGCTACACCTTC.

The rearrangement joins TRBV10-3 to TRBJ2-3, with 8 bases that match TRBD2. With 3 bases clipped from V and 4 bases from J, the junction kept 6 bases outside the gene matches. The germline V gene has CDR1 ENHRY and CDR2 SYGVKD. This CDR3 contains 15 residues. As DNA, the CDR3 is TGTGCCATCAGTGATGGGAGCGGGAGCTCAGATACGCAGTATTTT. Translated: CAISDGSGSSDTQYF.

V is TRBV18 and J is TRBJ1-2; the D is unclear. Deletions cut 0 bases from V and 6 bases from J, with 5 bases between. Germline CDR1 reads KGHSH; CDR2 reads LQKENI. There are 12 residues in the CDR3. CDR3 region: CASSPPTDGYTF. The CDR3 DNA is TGTGCCAGCTCACCACCAACAGATGGCTACACCTTC. Variable domain in full (rest from reference TRBV18 and TRBJ1-2): NAGVMQNPRHLVRRRGQEARLRCSPMKGHSHVYWYRQLPEEGLKFMVYLQKENIIDESGMPKERFSAEFPKEGPSILRIQQVVRGDSAAYFCASSPPTDGYTFGSGTRLTVV.

The V and J genes are TRBV27 and TRBJ1-2; 8 bases align to TRBD1. Germline lookup yields CDR1 MNHEY and CDR2 SMNVEV (reference sequence). With V trimmed by 4 bases and J by 4 bases, 8 bases remained unmatched. The CDR3 covers 15 residues. The CDR3 loop is CASSSSGTGIYGYTF. In DNA, the CDR3 is TGTGCCAGCAGTTCCTCCGGGACAGGTATCTATGGCTACACCTTC.

A single count supports this clone. The chain couples TRBV15 to TRBJ2-2; no firm D call. V gave up 4 bases and J gave up 7 bases, with 10 bases separating them. Germline CDR1 is LNHNV and CDR2 is YYDKDF (reference sequence). The CDR3 consists of 13 residues. The CDR3: CATSMKRIGELFF. DNA for the CDR3: TGTGCCACCAGCATGAAGCGCATCGGGGAGCTGTTTTTT.

This clone was detected only once. The junction departs from the called germline gene at one end, perhaps through a read error. The chain links TRBV7-7 to TRBJ2-1; D uncertain. Germline V gene lookup returns CDR1 SSHAT and CDR2 FNYEAQ (reference sequence). The CDR3 runs 13 residues. The CDR3 region is CASSFAELKEQFF. CDR3 in DNA: TGTGCTAGCAGCTTCGCGGAACTCAAGGAGCAGTTCTTC. Based on the CDR3 plus reference TRBV7-7 and TRBJ2-1, the full variable domain is GAGVSQSPRYKVTKRGQDVTLRCDPISSHATLYWYQQALGQGPEFLTYFNYEAQPDKSGLPSDRFSAERPEGSISTLTIQRTEQRDSAMYRCASSFAELKEQFFGPGTRLTVL.

In its sample, this clone was seen a few times. The genes are TRBV5-4 and TRBJ1-2; 7 bases line up with TRBD1. The CDR3 has 15 amino acids. Germline V gene data show CDR1 as SGHNT and CDR2 as YYREEE (reference sequence). Trimming removed 4 bases from V and 2 bases from J; junction bases left unmatched: 8. CDR3 sequence reads: CASSQRQGGNYGYTF. DNA for the CDR3: TGTGCCAGCAGCCAAAGACAGGGCGGCAACTATGGCTACACCTTC. Variable domain in full (rest from reference TRBV5-4 and TRBJ1-2): ETGVTQSPTHLIKTRGQQVTLRCSSQSGHNTVSWYQQALGQGPQFIFQYYREEENGRGNFPPRFSGLQFPNYSSELNVNALELDDSALYLCASSQRQGGNYGYTFGSGTRLTVV.

This chain uses TRBV6-5 with TRBJ1-5; 8 bases are a match to TRBD1. The CDR3 sequence is 15 residues long. Trimming removed 0 bases from V and 2 bases from J; junction bases left unmatched: 0. Germline assignment: CDR1 MNHEY and CDR2 SVGAGI. Here the CDR3 reads CASSYSGQGNQPQHF. In DNA, the CDR3 is TGTGCCAGCAGTTACTCGGGACAGGGCAATCAGCCCCAGCATTTT.

CDR3 sequence reads: CASSLLTTDTQYF. The CDR3, as DNA: TGTGCCAGCAGCCTACTGACAACAGATACGCAGTATTTT. The chain joins TRBV5-4 to TRBJ2-3; D unresolved. The V and J ends lost 4 bases and 3 bases respectively, with 9 bases between them. CDR3 length equals 13 residues. Germline-derived CDR1 and CDR2 are SGHNT and YYREEE (reference sequence).

The J gene is TRBJ2-1, the V gene TRBV6-1; D not certain. CDR1 is MNHNS and CDR2 is SASEGT in the germline V gene. The CDR3 contains 11 residues. V shed 7 bases and J shed 3 bases, with 4 bases lying between them. The chain's CDR3 is CASTNYNEQFF. The CDR3 bases are TGTGCCAGCACCAACTACAATGAGCAGTTCTTC.

The chain uses TRBV7-8 and TRBJ1-5; possibly TRBD1 for D (5 bases). The CDR3 extends over 19 amino acids. The V gene's germline CDR1 is SGHVS and CDR2 FQNEAQ. V lost 4 bases and J 1 base, leaving 23 bases between the germline ends. The CDR3 DNA is TGTGCCAGCAGCTCAGCGGGGGGGGGAGAATCTTTGAGCAATCAGCCCCAGCATTTT. This sequence encodes CASSSAGGGESLSNQPQHF.

This chain links TRBV7-2 with TRBJ2-5, with TRBD2 identical over 10 bases. This CDR3 has 19 amino acids. The V segment lost 4 bases and the J segment 7 bases; nucleotides outside the gene matches: 21. CDR1 and CDR2 (germline): SGHTA, FQGNSA. DNA for the CDR3: TGTGCCAGCAGCTCTACGGGACTAGCGTCCTCTGAGGGGAGAACGACCCAGTACTTC. This translates into CASSSTGLASSEGRTTQYF.

The chain's CDR3 is CASSPGGPGNTIYF. The CDR3 nucleotides are TGTGCCAGCAGTCCAGGGGGCCCTGGAAACACCATATATTTT. The chain employs TRBV6-5 and TRBJ1-3, with 8 positions matching TRBD1. The CDR3 contains 14 residues. Germline V gene data show CDR1 as MNHEY and CDR2 as SVGAGI. V shed 5 bases and J 2 bases; nucleotides not matched to a gene: 2.

The V call is TRBV19, the J call TRBJ1-1; TRBD1 is a possible D gene (5 bases). This CDR3 has 14 residues. Trimming cost V 6 bases and J 4 bases, with 15 bases left between them. In germline, CDR1 is LNHDA, CDR2 SQIVND (reference sequence). The CDR3 spells CASSRRGAFTEAFF. CDR3 bases: TGTGCCAGTAGCCGAAGGGGTGCTTTCACTGAAGCTTTCTTT.

The rearrangement uses TRBV6-4 and TRBJ1-1; 8 bases fit TRBD1. Germline values: CDR1 MRHNA, CDR2 SNTAGT. The length of the CDR3 is 15 residues. V lost 8 bases and J lost 4; bases outside the gene matches: 12. The CDR3 reads CASQNDRGLGTEAFF. In DNA form, the CDR3 reads TGTGCCAGCCAAAACGACAGGGGCTTGGGCACTGAAGCTTTCTTT.

The chain links TRBV14 to TRBJ2-1; D remains ambiguous. CDR3 length equals 13 residues. The V gene lost 4 bases and the J gene lost 6 bases, with 10 bases spanning the gap. Germline-derived CDR1 and CDR2 are SGHDN and FVKESK. DNA for the CDR3: TGTGCCAGCAGCCCGTACACCTCCAATGAGCAGTTCTTC. This codes for CASSPYTSNEQFF.

The chain employs TRBV5-4 and TRBJ2-6; tentatively, D is TRBD1 (6 bases). Germline V gene data show CDR1 as SGHNT and CDR2 as YYREEE (reference sequence). The length of the CDR3 is 15 residues. With 0 bases removed from V and 4 bases from J, the gap between germline ends came to 8 bases. DNA for the CDR3: TGTGCCAGCAGCTTGGGACAGGTGGGGGCCAACGTCCTGACTTTC. Translating it yields CASSLGQVGANVLTF. Based on the CDR3 plus reference TRBV5-4 and TRBJ2-6, the full variable domain is ETGVTQSPTHLIKTRGQQVTLRCSSQSGHNTVSWYQQALGQGPQFIFQYYREEENGRGNFPPRFSGLQFPNYSSELNVNALELDDSALYLCASSLGQVGANVLTFGAGSRLTVL.

The chain employs TRBV7-3 and TRBJ2-3; 7 bases are shared with TRBD1. The CDR3 length is 15 residues. Germline-derived CDR1 and CDR2 are SGHTA and FQGTGA. After removal of 5 bases from V and 1 base from J, the junction contained 6 bases not matched to a gene. CDR3 sequence: CASSPSGTGTDTQYF. The DNA for the CDR3 is TGTGCCAGCAGCCCCTCGGGGACAGGCACAGATACGCAGTATTTT.

The CDR3 coding sequence is TGTGCCAGCAGCCCCATTTATGACTTGCCCACCGAAGCTTTCTTT. It specifies CASSPIYDLPTEAFF. The V call is TRBV6-1, the J call TRBJ1-1; no clear D. Trimming removed 6 bases from V and 8 bases from J, with 22 bases in between. Germline V CDR1 and CDR2: MNHNS, SASEGT. The CDR3 is 15 amino acids.

The chain has TRBV4-3 and TRBJ2-5, with D perhaps TRBD1 (5 bases). This CDR3 comprises 13 residues. Deletions cut 3 bases from V and 4 bases from J, with 9 bases between. CDR1 and CDR2 (germline): LGHNA, YSLEER. CDR3 DNA sequence: TGCGCCAGCAGCCAGACAGTGGGAGAGACCCAGTACTTC. This gives the protein CASSQTVGETQYF.

The J gene is TRBJ1-5, the V gene TRBV28, with 9 bases fitting TRBD1. V lost 7 bases, J lost 3 bases, and 7 bases stayed unmatched. CDR3 size: 15 residues. The germline gives CDR1 MDHEN, CDR2 SYDVKM. CDR3 nucleotide sequence: TGTGCCAGCAACCGGGACAGGGTGGACAATCAGCCCCAGCATTTT. Its protein is CASNRDRVDNQPQHF.

This clone showed up just a few times. The chain is built from TRBV20-1 and TRBJ1-1; TRBD1 aligns across 7 bases. CDR1 is DFQATT, CDR2 SNEGSKA, per germline (reference sequence). CDR3 length equals 11 residues. Trimming at V came to 5 bases and at J to 10 bases, leaving 7 bases not matched to a gene. The CDR3 DNA reads TGCAGTGCTTCAGGGGGTATCATAGCTTTCTTT. It codes for CSASGGIIAFF.

The chain couples TRBV7-9 to TRBJ1-1; 8 nucleotides agree with TRBD1. With V trimmed by 2 bases and J by 3 bases, 2 bases remained unmatched. This CDR3 spans 14 amino acids. Germline-derived CDR1 and CDR2 are SEHNR and FQNEAQ (reference sequence). In DNA, the CDR3 is TGTGCCAGCAGCTTACAGGGGGCAGACACTGAAGCTTTCTTT. Its translation: CASSLQGADTEAFF.